This T cell receptor (beta chain) was obtained from a study of cytomegalovirus exposure and HLA in healthy donors. The PCR used 60 Vbeta and 13 Jbeta primers. Sequencing used immunoSEQ multiplex PCR; TCRdb keeps in-frame clones, though not all of them. The sample includes roughly 110,000 clones, more than 65% of them seen just once. Worth noting for this clone: Its antigen is currently unknown.

The CDR3 has 13 amino acids. CDR1 MNHNS and CDR2 SASEGT come from the germline V gene. V was trimmed by 9 bases and J by 1 base, leaving 10 bases between them. Findings and limits, study-wide: In a later analysis, a missense DCLRE1C variant was linked to TCR beta V- and J-gene trimming. Some V segments, TRBV6-2 and TRBV6-3 among them, were indistinguishable and were therefore excluded.

The chain recombines TRBV6-1 with TRBJ2-4, with D unresolved. The origin of this receptor is a male donor in good health and CMV-seronegative. The sample taken for sequencing was PBMCs. The CDR3 loop is CASLLRAKNIQYF. The CDR3, as DNA: TGTGCCAGTTTATTGCGGGCCAAAAACATTCAGTACTTC.